This is a list of T cell receptor beta chains from one sample in a study of blood T cell repertoires in COVID-19. Generated by immunoSEQ multiplex PCR, the TCRdb table keeps only in-frame clones and is missing some. The data show more than 95,000 clones, 70% to 90% seen once. The sample consisted of peripheral blood. These receptors were taken from a man aged 25-45 years with acute or convalescent COVID-19. The CDR3 runs from the conserved cysteine through the conserved F or W. The order of the fields is D gene, V gene, J gene, clone size, CDR3 protein, CDR3 DNA. D genes are given only for firm matches. For some rows the clone size is stated as once, few or many, or as a class when expanded; others skip it.

d_gene: TRBD2
v_gene: TRBV10-3
j_gene: TRBJ2-3
abundance: .
CDR3aa: CAISASGGAQYF
CDR3nt: TGTGCCATCAGTGCTAGCGGGGGGGCGCAGTATTTT

d_gene: TRBD2
v_gene: TRBV19
j_gene: TRBJ2-3
abundance: .
CDR3aa: CASSISAGDSTDTQYF
CDR3nt: TGTGCCAGTAGTATCTCAGCGGGAGATAGCACAGATACGCAGTATTTT

d_gene: .
v_gene: TRBV27
j_gene: TRBJ1-2
abundance: many
CDR3aa: CASSFKAHAAGGADYGYTF
CDR3nt: TGTGCCAGCAGTTTTAAGGCCCACGCGGCGGGGGGGGCCGACTATGGCTACACCTTC

d_gene: TRBD2
v_gene: TRBV2
j_gene: TRBJ2-3
abundance: few
CDR3aa: CASRARLAGTLSRTDTQYF
CDR3nt: TGTGCCAGCAGGGCCCGACTAGCGGGGACCCTTTCCCGGACAGATACGCAGTATTTT

d_gene: .
v_gene: TRBV5-1
j_gene: TRBJ1-4
abundance: once
CDR3aa: CASSFGGEGGEKLFF
CDR3nt: TGCGCCAGCAGCTTCGGTGGAGAGGGCGGCGAAAAACTGTTTTTT

d_gene: TRBD2
v_gene: TRBV9
j_gene: TRBJ2-1
abundance: .
CDR3aa: CASSVGPGERGIYNEQFF
CDR3nt: TGTGCCAGCAGCGTAGGGCCTGGGGAGCGGGGGATATACAATGAGCAGTTCTTC

d_gene: .
v_gene: TRBV6-5
j_gene: TRBJ2-7
abundance: .
CDR3aa: CASRFQGTTYEQYF
CDR3nt: TGTGCCAGCAGGTTTCAGGGTACAACCTACGAGCAGTACTTC

d_gene: .
v_gene: TRBV5-4
j_gene: TRBJ1-2
abundance: .
CDR3aa: CASSFETGRYGYTF
CDR3nt: TGTGCCAGCAGCTTCGAGACAGGCCGCTATGGCTACACCTTC

d_gene: TRBD1
v_gene: TRBV7-3
j_gene: TRBJ2-1
abundance: .
CDR3aa: CASSAGTGRLNEQFF
CDR3nt: TGTGCCAGCAGCGCCGGGACAGGGAGGTTGAATGAGCAGTTCTTC

d_gene: .
v_gene: TRBV30
j_gene: TRBJ1-2
abundance: .
CDR3aa: CAWSFTGNGYTF
CDR3nt: TGTGCCTGGAGTTTTACAGGCAATGGCTACACCTTC

d_gene: .
v_gene: TRBV6-5
j_gene: TRBJ1-2
abundance: few
CDR3aa: CASSLFDRNYGYTF
CDR3nt: TGTGCCAGCAGTTTATTCGACAGGAACTATGGCTACACCTTC

d_gene: .
v_gene: TRBV7-3
j_gene: TRBJ2-2
abundance: .
CDR3aa: CASRGQNTGELFF
CDR3nt: TGTGCCAGCAGGGGCCAAAACACCGGGGAGCTGTTTTTT

d_gene: TRBD1
v_gene: TRBV5-1
j_gene: TRBJ2-1
abundance: few
CDR3aa: CASTSPGTGTLARQFF
CDR3nt: TGCGCCAGCACCTCCCCAGGGACAGGTACTCTAGCTCGGCAGTTCTTC

d_gene: .
v_gene: TRBV10-2
j_gene: TRBJ1-1
abundance: .
CDR3aa: CASSESESDEAFF
CDR3nt: TGCGCCAGCAGTGAGTCAGAGAGCGATGAAGCTTTCTTT

d_gene: TRBD1
v_gene: TRBV5-1
j_gene: TRBJ2-3
abundance: once
CDR3aa: CASSLAGTVTDTQYF
CDR3nt: TGCGCCAGCAGCTTGGCCGGGACAGTCACAGATACGCAGTATTTT

d_gene: TRBD1
v_gene: TRBV19
j_gene: TRBJ2-7
abundance: .
CDR3aa: CASKDRASYEQYF
CDR3nt: TGTGCCAGTAAGGACAGGGCTTCCTACGAGCAGTACTTC

d_gene: .
v_gene: TRBV19
j_gene: TRBJ1-1
abundance: .
CDR3aa: CASNPGMNTEAFF
CDR3nt: TGTGCCAGTAACCCAGGTATGAACACTGAAGCTTTCTTT

d_gene: .
v_gene: TRBV13
j_gene: TRBJ2-1
abundance: .
CDR3aa: CASTRITGDNEQFF
CDR3nt: TGTGCCAGCACCCGAATAACGGGGGACAATGAGCAGTTCTTC

d_gene: TRBD2
v_gene: TRBV6-2/TRBV6-3
j_gene: TRBJ2-3
abundance: .
CDR3aa: CASSYGGGWTDTQYF
CDR3nt: TGTGCCAGCAGTTACGGCGGGGGGTGGACAGATACGCAGTATTTT

d_gene: TRBD2
v_gene: TRBV19
j_gene: TRBJ2-5
abundance: once
CDR3aa: CASSISSGGARGETQYF
CDR3nt: TGTGCCAGTAGTATTAGTAGCGGGGGGGCCCGGGGGGAGACCCAGTACTTC

d_gene: .
v_gene: TRBV29-1
j_gene: TRBJ2-2
abundance: .
CDR3aa: CSAHRGGNTGELFF
CDR3nt: TGCAGCGCCCACAGGGGGGGGAACACCGGGGAGCTGTTTTTT

d_gene: .
v_gene: TRBV19
j_gene: TRBJ1-1
abundance: .
CDR3aa: CASRGEGRTEAFF
CDR3nt: TGTGCCAGTAGGGGGGAGGGGAGGACTGAAGCTTTCTTT

d_gene: TRBD2
v_gene: TRBV9
j_gene: TRBJ2-7
abundance: .
CDR3aa: CASSFGTSGYEQYF
CDR3nt: TGTGCCAGCAGCTTCGGGACTAGCGGCTACGAGCAGTACTTC

d_gene: .
v_gene: TRBV5-1
j_gene: TRBJ2-3
abundance: .
CDR3aa: CASSLWGRGPDTQYF
CDR3nt: TGCGCCAGCAGCTTGTGGGGTAGGGGCCCAGATACGCAGTATTTT

d_gene: .
v_gene: TRBV16
j_gene: TRBJ1-1
abundance: few
CDR3aa: CASSQLAQLTEAFF
CDR3nt: TGTGCCAGCAGCCAATTGGCACAGCTCACTGAAGCTTTCTTT

d_gene: TRBD1
v_gene: TRBV7-9
j_gene: TRBJ1-4
abundance: .
CDR3aa: CASSGGRGLREKLFF
CDR3nt: TGTGCCAGCAGCGGAGGCAGGGGGCTTCGGGAAAAACTGTTTTTT

d_gene: TRBD2
v_gene: TRBV7-7
j_gene: TRBJ2-5
abundance: .
CDR3aa: CASSSGRTILQETQYF
CDR3nt: TGTGCTAGCAGCTCCGGGAGGACTATCTTACAAGAGACCCAGTACTTC

d_gene: .
v_gene: TRBV4-3
j_gene: TRBJ1-6
abundance: .
CDR3aa: CASSQVAGSSSYNSPLHF
CDR3nt: TGCGCCAGCAGCCAAGTTGCGGGGTCGAGCTCCTATAATTCACCCCTCCACTTT

d_gene: .
v_gene: TRBV6-5
j_gene: TRBJ2-7
abundance: .
CDR3aa: CASSYSRGSYEQYF
CDR3nt: TGTGCCAGCAGTTACTCGAGAGGCTCCTACGAGCAGTACTTC

d_gene: .
v_gene: TRBV6-2/TRBV6-3
j_gene: TRBJ2-2
abundance: many
CDR3aa: CASSSGGSDTGELFF
CDR3nt: TGTGCCAGCAGTTCTGGGGGGTCTGACACCGGGGAGCTGTTTTTT

d_gene: .
v_gene: TRBV4-3
j_gene: TRBJ2-2
abundance: .
CDR3aa: CASSHTTGNTGELFF
CDR3nt: TGCGCCAGCAGCCATACGACAGGAAACACCGGGGAGCTGTTTTTT

d_gene: TRBD2
v_gene: TRBV7-3
j_gene: TRBJ2-2
abundance: .
CDR3aa: CASSLFGRRAAGELFF
CDR3nt: TGTGCCAGCAGCCTCTTCGGGAGGAGGGCCGCCGGGGAGCTGTTTTTT

d_gene: .
v_gene: TRBV6-5
j_gene: TRBJ1-2
abundance: few
CDR3aa: CASSYDGTKRGYTF
CDR3nt: TGTGCCAGCAGTTACGACGGGACTAAACGGGGCTACACCTTC

d_gene: .
v_gene: TRBV5-8
j_gene: TRBJ1-5
abundance: .
CDR3aa: CASSFGGQPQHF
CDR3nt: TGTGCCAGCAGCTTCGGTGGTCAGCCCCAGCATTTT

d_gene: TRBD1
v_gene: TRBV6-5
j_gene: TRBJ1-3
abundance: .
CDR3aa: CASSYPGQGRNTIYF
CDR3nt: TGTGCCAGCAGTTACCCGGGACAGGGGAGAAACACCATATATTTT

d_gene: .
v_gene: TRBV9
j_gene: TRBJ2-1
abundance: few
CDR3aa: CASSGRQTSRDEQFF
CDR3nt: TGTGCCAGCAGCGGCCGGCAGACTAGTCGGGATGAGCAGTTCTTC

d_gene: .
v_gene: TRBV10-3
j_gene: TRBJ2-3
abundance: .
CDR3aa: CAISRGDTQYF
CDR3nt: TGTGCCATAAGCCGGGGGGATACGCAGTATTTT

d_gene: .
v_gene: TRBV6-1
j_gene: TRBJ1-2
abundance: .
CDR3aa: CASSEGTAYGYTF
CDR3nt: TGTGCCAGCAGTGAAGGGACAGCCTATGGCTACACCTTC

d_gene: .
v_gene: TRBV10-1
j_gene: TRBJ2-1
abundance: .
CDR3aa: CASSSGRNNEQFF
CDR3nt: TGCGCCAGCAGTAGCGGTCGAAACAATGAGCAGTTCTTC